This TCR beta chain is from a study of T cells in Graves' hyperthyroidism and ophthalmopathy. Overall study: Blood from the periphery was taken at initial diagnosis, before any treatment.

The sample holds many counts of this clonotype. The source material, RNA transcripts, was used to amplify TCR beta CDR3 regions. Primed by the HTBI set, a first-round RT-PCR was run on the TCR CDR3. TCRdb fed the multiplex PCR reads into MiXCR, producing one record per CDR3 protein. The sample records 350,000 to 400,000 distinct CDR3 sequences, around 13% being singletons. The sequence was obtained from a woman aged 55-69 years with Graves' hyperthyroidism. The sequencing input was blood.

The CDR3 sequence: CACSEGASGTDTQYF. CDR3 sequence (DNA): TGTGCCTGCTCGGAGGGGGCTAGCGGCACAGATACGCAGTATTTT. This chain uses TRBV30 with TRBJ2-3, with D maybe TRBD1 (7 bases). Germline V lookup: CDR1 GTSNPN, CDR2 SVGIG (reference sequence). The CDR3 is made up of 15 amino acids. Trimming removed 6 bases from V and 1 base from J, with 17 bases in between.